This entry is about one T cell receptor (beta chain). The target antigen is unknown. CDR3 length: 13 amino acids. Germline-derived CDR1 and CDR2 are SQVTM and ANQGSEA. With V trimmed by 4 bases and J by 8 bases, 5 bases remained unmatched. This sample was included in a study of cytomegalovirus exposure and HLA in healthy donors. Overall study findings and caveats: Cytomegalovirus association was assigned to about 150 TCR beta chains.

This table comes from immunoSEQ multiplex PCR, and its TCRdb copy is limited to in-frame clones, with some not included. The sample includes about 130,000 clones, approximately 95% of them seen just once. This sequence was found in a man between 18 and 29 years old in good health and CMV-seronegative. The sequenced material came from PBMCs. The rearrangement joins TRBV29-1 to TRBJ1-4; 9 nucleotides agree with TRBD1. This chain's CDR3 is CSVATGGVEKLFF. CDR3 nucleotide sequence: TGCAGCGTTGCTACAGGGGGCGTCGAAAAACTGTTTTTT.